The clone carrying this T cell receptor (beta chain) was seen repeatedly, ten times or more. Its antigen is undetermined. Method: immunoSEQ multiplex PCR; TCRdb's copy keeps in-frame clones and lacks some. The record shows about 37,000 clones for this sample, with no singletons present. The sample is drawn from a study of T cell clonality in common variable immunodeficiency. Whole-study findings and limits: Compared with healthy controls, CVID subjects showed increased TCRbeta clonality, mostly in about a third.

The sequence derives from a person between 18 and 69 years old in good health. Sequencing was performed on peripheral blood mononuclear cells.

The chain's CDR3 is CASSEAGRGSYGYTF. The part of the CDR3 DNA that was read is TGTGCCAGCAGTGAAGCAGGCAGGGGAAGTTATGGC. The chain carries TRBV2 and TRBJ1-2; TRBD1 might be the D (6 bases). Coverage ceases 3 residues before the CDR3 finishes, and the germline J gene fills in the end. Looked up from germline, CDR1 is SNHLY and CDR2 is FYNNEI. CDR3 size: 15 residues. Trimming took off 0 bases at V and 5 bases at J, with 13 bases between the two ends.